This TCR beta chain was sequenced in a study of blood T cell repertoires in COVID-19. Whole-study context: The origin of the acute and convalescent COVID-19 samples was the United States, Italy and Spain. T cells, B-cell-depleted T cells, or PBMCs provided the cDNA or gDNA that served as material.

The count of this clone is one. V was pared by 8 bases and J by 6 bases, with 14 bases of the junction left unmatched. The CDR3 runs to 15 residues. Germline V lookup: CDR1 MDHEN, CDR2 SYDVKM. Original processing methods: Reference gene primer amplification in the assay estimated nucleated cell counts. Only in-frame clones appear in the TCRdb table, and some are missing; sequencing was by immunoSEQ multiplex PCR. From that table come the V and J calls and clone size; the DNA was used to work out D and trimming. The data show a few hundred thousand clones, with almost 85% seen just once and roughly 5% held by the top ten.

This TCR derives from a middle-aged man with active or convalescent COVID-19. This sequence joins TRBV28 and TRBJ2-7; TRBD1 agrees at 9 bases. Material for sequencing was peripheral blood. DNA of the CDR3: TGTGCCAGCCGGACAGGGGCCGCCTTAAAGGGCGAGCAGTACTTC. Translation gives CASRTGAALKGEQYF.